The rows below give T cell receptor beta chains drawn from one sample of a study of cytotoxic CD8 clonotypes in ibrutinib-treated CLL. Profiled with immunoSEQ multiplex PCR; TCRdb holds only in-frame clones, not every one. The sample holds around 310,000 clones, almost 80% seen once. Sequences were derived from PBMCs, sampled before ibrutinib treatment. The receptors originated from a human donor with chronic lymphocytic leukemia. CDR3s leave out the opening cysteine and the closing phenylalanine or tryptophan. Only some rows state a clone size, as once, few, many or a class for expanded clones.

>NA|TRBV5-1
ASSWSPGENTEAF
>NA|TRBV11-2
ASSPIRTVQETQY
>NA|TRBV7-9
ASSIGQNLGGNTIY
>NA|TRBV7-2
ASSLAQGTGAQY
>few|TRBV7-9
ASGTGAEEQY
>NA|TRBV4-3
ASSQEKAGGETEAF
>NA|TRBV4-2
ASSHLGREESYEQY
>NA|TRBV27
ASSFTWGTGYNEQF
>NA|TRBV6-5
ASSYLIATGELF
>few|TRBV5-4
ASSSPLGAQRYYGYT
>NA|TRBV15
ATSRADVVTETYEQY
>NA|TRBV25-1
ASSELGGGYT
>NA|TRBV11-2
ASSLDNYSYEQY
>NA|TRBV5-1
ASSQGTGEADTQY
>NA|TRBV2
ASSDLTENQPQH
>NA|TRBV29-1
SVAQGPSTDTQY
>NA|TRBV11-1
ASSPRWGQETQY
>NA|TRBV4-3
ASSQDEQGDTEAF
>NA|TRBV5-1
ASSRGQVSYNEQF
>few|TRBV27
ASSSRGLAGRIRF
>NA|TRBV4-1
ASSQLDINEKLF
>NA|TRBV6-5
ASSYDSQNIQY
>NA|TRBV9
ASSVEGAGYNEQF
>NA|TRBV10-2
ASSEKREGHEQY
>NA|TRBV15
ATSSPLNEQF
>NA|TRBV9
ASSPSELNSYEQY
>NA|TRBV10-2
ASSGGGEQY
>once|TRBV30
AVDRGTHNEQF
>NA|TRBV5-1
ASSPGTAYGYT
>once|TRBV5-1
ASSLRTDYGYT
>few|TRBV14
ASSQLLESYNEQF
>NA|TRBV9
ASSVGGSGNNEQY
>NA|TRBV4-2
ASSQGKEEAF